The 27 T cell receptor beta chains reported below all come from one sample, sequenced in a study of blood T cell repertoires in COVID-19. The data were produced by immunoSEQ multiplex PCR, yet TCRdb's version contains in-frame clones alone and is incomplete. The data show approximately 200,000 clones, less than 90% seen once. Sequencing was carried out using peripheral blood. All receptors come from a woman in her fifties or sixties who had recovered from COVID-19.

This rearrangement joins TRBV7-9 to TRBJ1-1, with D maybe TRBD1 (5 bases). Deletions cut 2 bases from V and 5 bases from J, with 12 bases between. The CDR3 is made up of 14 amino acids. CDR1 is SEHNR and CDR2 is FQNEAQ in the germline V gene (reference sequence). CDR3 amino acids: CASSLSGGETEAFF. The DNA for the CDR3 is TGTGCCAGCAGCTTAAGCGGGGGGGAGACTGAAGCTTTCTTT.

The chain links TRBV6-5 to TRBJ2-3; no firm D call. The CDR3 runs to 12 residues. From germline, CDR1 is MNHEY and CDR2 SVGAGI. Trimming cost V 5 bases and J 2 bases, with 5 bases left between them. DNA for the CDR3: TGTGCCAGCAGTCCCTTCACAGATACGCAGTATTTT. This encodes CASSPFTDTQYF.

The chain is built from TRBV7-9 and TRBJ1-1; TRBD1 aligns across 7 bases. The CDR3 has 19 residues. J lost 3 bases, V lost 1 base, and 17 bases had no gene match. From germline, CDR1 is SEHNR and CDR2 FQNEAQ (reference sequence). The CDR3 coding sequence is TGTGCCAGCAGCTTAGATGTAAGGGCAGGGGGATTACGGGACACTGAAGCTTTCTTT. It codes for CASSLDVRAGGLRDTEAFF.

The chain combines TRBV6-5 with TRBJ1-1; tentative D call: TRBD1 (6 bases). CDR3 size: 15 residues. The V end was cut by 6 bases, the J end by 0 bases, with 14 bases between. CDR1 is MNHEY, CDR2 SVGAGI, per germline. The CDR3 region is CASSHREIMNTEAFF. In DNA, the CDR3 is TGTGCCAGCAGCCACAGGGAAATTATGAACACTGAAGCTTTCTTT.

This chain uses TRBV11-2 with TRBJ2-1; 11 bases map to TRBD2. The CDR3 is made up of 16 amino acids. V lost 6 bases to trimming and J lost 7 bases; unmatched junction nucleotides: 11. Germline CDR1 SGHAT, CDR2 FQNNGV. The CDR3 DNA is TGTGCCAGCAGGATTCTAGCGGGGGGTACGGGTAATGAGCAGTTCTTC. Translating gives CASRILAGGTGNEQFF.

The chain combines TRBV10-3 with TRBJ2-2; 9 bases align to TRBD1. There are 15 residues in the CDR3. Germline lookup yields CDR1 ENHRY and CDR2 SYGVKD. The junction had 7 bases not matched to a gene; V was cut back by 10 bases and J by 1 base. CDR3: CATSSGQGNTGELFF. The CDR3 DNA reads TGTGCCACCTCATCGGGACAGGGGAACACCGGGGAGCTGTTTTTT.

The chain combines TRBV10-3 with TRBJ2-1, with TRBD2 matching over 8 bases. The germline CDR1 and CDR2 sequences are ENHRY and SYGVKD. The CDR3 has 14 residues. Trimming at V came to 0 bases and at J to 6 bases, leaving 1 base not matched to a gene. The CDR3 loop is CAISESRGGNEQFF. CDR3 nucleotides: TGTGCCATCAGTGAGTCACGGGGGGGCAATGAGCAGTTCTTC.

This clone was recorded once. V is TRBV19 and J is TRBJ1-5, with a tentative D call TRBD1 (6 bases). The CDR3 has 16 residues. The V end was cut by 5 bases, the J end by 5 bases, with 19 bases between. Germline values: CDR1 LNHDA, CDR2 SQIVND (reference sequence). CDR3 in DNA: TGTGCCAGTAGTTCCCAGTTGGGGGCCTCCCATCAGCCCCAGCATTTT. This translates into CASSSQLGASHQPQHF.

V is TRBV18 and J is TRBJ1-3; 9 bases line up with TRBD1. The J segment lost 0 bases and the V segment lost 3 bases, leaving 3 bases of the junction unmatched. The germline V gene has CDR1 KGHSH and CDR2 LQKENI. The CDR3 is 16 amino acids. DNA for the CDR3: TGTGCCAGCTCACCCGGACAGGGGAACTCTGGAAACACCATATATTTT. Its protein product is CASSPGQGNSGNTIYF.

The CDR3 is CSASGGGETQYF. CDR3 sequence (DNA): TGCAGTGCTAGTGGCGGAGGAGAGACCCAGTACTTC. The gene calls are TRBV20-1 and TRBJ2-5; D might be TRBD2 (5 bases). V lost 3 bases and J lost 4, with 9 bases in between. The CDR3 has 12 amino acids. CDR1 is DFQATT, CDR2 SNEGSKA, per germline (reference sequence).

This clone was counted a single time. The rearrangement uses TRBV5-1 and TRBJ2-7; 13 positions match TRBD2. The CDR3 totals 17 residues. The ends lost 4 bases at V and 0 bases at J; junction bases unmatched: 7. The germline V gene has CDR1 SGHRS and CDR2 YFSETQ. CDR3 DNA: TGCGCCAGCAGCAAGGGACTAGCGGGGCCCTCCTCCTACGAGCAGTACTTC. It codes for CASSKGLAGPSSYEQYF. The whole variable domain, filled in from reference TRBV5-1 and TRBJ2-7, reads KAGVTQTPRYLIKTRGQQVTLSCSPISGHRSVSWYQQTPGQGLQFLFEYFSETQRNKGNFPGRFSGRQFSNSRSEMNVSTLELGDSALYLCASSKGLAGPSSYEQYFGPGTRLTVT.

This chain uses TRBV30 with TRBJ1-5; D gene uncertain. The V end lost 0 bases, the J end lost 0 bases, and 12 bases lay between the germline ends. Germline V gene lookup returns CDR1 GTSNPN and CDR2 SVGIG (reference sequence). The CDR3 sequence is 16 residues long. CDR3 region: CAWSVGRRYSNQPQHF. The CDR3 DNA reads TGTGCCTGGAGTGTAGGGAGGCGGTATAGCAATCAGCCCCAGCATTTT. The entire variable domain, with the rest obtained from reference TRBV30 and TRBJ1-5, is as follows: SQTIHQWPATLVQPVGSPLSLECTVEGTSNPNLYWYRQAAGRGLQLLFYSVGIGQISSEVPQNLSASRPQDRQFILSSKKLLLSDSGFYLCAWSVGRRYSNQPQHFGDGTRLSIL.

The chain combines TRBV3-1 (or the pseudogene TRBV3-2) with TRBJ1-2, with a possible D match to TRBD1 (6 bases). There are 14 residues in the CDR3. Trimming pared 1 base from V and 5 bases from J, leaving 11 bases between. The V gene's germline CDR1 is LGHDT and CDR2 YNNKEL (reference sequence). CDR3 protein: CASSQARGRYGYTF. CDR3 DNA: TGTGCCAGCAGCCAAGCCAGGGGTAGGTATGGCTACACCTTC.

The rearrangement joins TRBV12-5 to TRBJ2-2; a possible D gene is TRBD2 (6 bases). From germline, CDR1 is LGHNT and CDR2 FRNRAP. V lost 3 bases and J lost 8, with 10 bases in between. The CDR3 is made up of 13 amino acids. The CDR3 protein is CASGFSGTGELFF. DNA of the CDR3: TGTGCTAGTGGTTTTTCCGGGACTGGGGAGCTGTTTTTT.

This chain uses TRBV2 with TRBJ2-3; 9 nucleotides align to TRBD1. The V gene end was trimmed by 5 bases and the J gene end by 4 bases; junction bases not matched to a gene: 4. The CDR3 loop spans 14 amino acids. Germline V CDR1 and CDR2: SNHLY, FYNNEI. The DNA for the CDR3 is TGTGCCAGCAGTACCGGGACAGGGCCAGATACGCAGTATTTT. The encoded protein is CASSTGTGPDTQYF.

The chain employs TRBV19 and TRBJ1-5; the match to TRBD1 covers 9 bases. The length of the CDR3 is 16 residues. After removal of 5 bases from V and 6 bases from J, the junction contained 11 bases not matched to a gene. Per germline, CDR1 LNHDA and CDR2 SQIVND (reference sequence). The CDR3 is CASSPRGQGFSQPQHF. The CDR3 bases are TGTGCCAGTAGTCCCCGCGGACAGGGGTTTAGTCAGCCCCAGCATTTT. The variable domain in full, with the rest retrieved from reference TRBV19 and TRBJ1-5, is DGGITQSPKYLFRKEGQNVTLSCEQNLNHDAMYWYRQDPGQGLRLIYYSQIVNDFQKGDIAEGYSVSREKKESFPLTVTSAQKNPTAFYLCASSPRGQGFSQPQHFGDGTRLSIL.

The V call is TRBV19, the J call TRBJ2-2; the D is unclear. V lost 1 base and J 7 bases, leaving 13 bases between the germline ends. CDR3 length: 15 residues. Looked up from germline, CDR1 is LNHDA and CDR2 is SQIVND (reference sequence). CDR3 sequence: CASSIGASSLGELFF. CDR3 in DNA: TGTGCCAGTAGTATAGGGGCATCCTCCCTCGGGGAGCTGTTTTTT.

This clone was seen ten or more times. The chain employs TRBV12-3 or TRBV12-4 and TRBJ1-1; weak D call: TRBD1 (6 bases). The V gene lost 3 bases and the J gene lost 4 bases, with 9 bases spanning the gap. The CDR3 sequence is 13 residues long. The CDR3 nucleotides are TGTGCCAGCAGTTTCAGGGGAAGCACTGAAGCTTTCTTT. It yields the protein CASSFRGSTEAFF.

The chain links TRBV4-1 to TRBJ2-1, with TRBD2 as a possible D gene (6 bases). The CDR3 covers 13 residues. CDR1 and CDR2 from the germline V gene are MGHRA and YSYEKL. The V gene lost 3 bases and the J gene lost 10 bases, with 13 bases spanning the gap. The CDR3 DNA reads TGCGCCAGCAGCCATGAACTAGCACAGGAGCAGTTCTTC. It is translated as CASSHELAQEQFF.

The chain has TRBV6-1 and TRBJ2-7, with a weak D call TRBD2 (6 bases). The germline V gene encodes CDR1 MNHNS and CDR2 SASEGT. Trimming took off 1 base at V and 6 bases at J, with 19 bases between the two ends. This CDR3 is 16 amino acids long. CDR3 in DNA: TGTGCCAGCAGTGAAGTTAGGCAGACATGGGACTCCGAGCAGTACTTC. Its translation is CASSEVRQTWDSEQYF.

This clone was seen a few times. The genes are TRBV6-5 and TRBJ2-5; 10 bases map to TRBD2. CDR3 length: 14 residues. Germline CDR1 reads MNHEY; CDR2 reads SVGAGI. The junction had 7 bases not matched to a gene; V was cut back by 7 bases and J by 5 bases. The DNA of the CDR3 is TGTGCCAGCACCGTGACTAGCGGGTTGGAGACCCAGTACTTC. This encodes CASTVTSGLETQYF.

The chain uses TRBV9 and TRBJ1-5; D gene uncertain. V dropped 0 bases and J dropped 0 bases, with 4 bases sitting between them. The CDR3 covers 14 residues. Germline V lookup: CDR1 SGDLS, CDR2 YYNGEE. The CDR3 nucleotides are TGTGCCAGCAGCGTAGCTCCTAGCAATCAGCCCCAGCATTTT. Translated, it gives CASSVAPSNQPQHF.

V is TRBV19 and J is TRBJ2-5; 10 positions agree with TRBD2. V shed 5 bases, J shed 0 bases, and the junction held 9 bases outside the gene matches. The CDR3 consists of 17 residues. The germline V gene encodes CDR1 LNHDA and CDR2 SQIVND (reference sequence). As DNA, the CDR3 is TGTGCCAGTAGTCCCCAAACTAGCGGGGTTTACCAAGAGACCCAGTACTTC. It encodes CASSPQTSGVYQETQYF.

This clone was seen a few times. V gene TRBV7-9 combines with J gene TRBJ1-6; no clear D. Trimming removed 0 bases at V and 0 bases at J, with 9 bases between. Germline V gene data show CDR1 as SEHNR and CDR2 as FQNEAQ (reference sequence). This CDR3 region has 17 residues. The CDR3 DNA sequence: TGTGCCAGCAGCTTAGCGTATGATAGCTCCTATAATTCACCCCTCCACTTT. Translation: CASSLAYDSSYNSPLHF.

The CDR3 is CASSRPTFLAKNIQYF. The CDR3 bases are TGTGCCAGCAGTCGCCCTACCTTTTTAGCCAAAAACATTCAGTACTTC. This sequence joins TRBV6-2 or TRBV6-3 and TRBJ2-4, with unresolved D. This CDR3 region has 16 residues. The germline gives CDR1 MNHEY, CDR2 SVGEGT. V lost 5 bases, J lost 0 bases, and 14 bases lay in between.

This chain links TRBV4-2 with TRBJ2-3; TRBD1 matches 8 bases. The CDR3 contains 15 residues. Unmatched junction bases numbered 3, after V lost 0 bases and J lost 4 bases. Germline values: CDR1 LGHNA, CDR2 YNFKEQ. The CDR3 protein is CASSQEQTGADTQYF. CDR3 coding DNA: TGTGCCAGCAGCCAAGAACAGACAGGGGCAGATACGCAGTATTTT.

The V and J genes are TRBV6-1 and TRBJ2-3; tentative D call: TRBD2 (6 bases). CDR1 and CDR2 (germline): MNHNS, SASEGT. Trimming stripped 2 bases from V and 2 bases from J, with 8 bases between. The CDR3 runs 14 residues. The CDR3 reads CASSEWTITDTQYF. DNA for the CDR3: TGTGCCAGCAGTGAATGGACTATCACAGATACGCAGTATTTT.